This is a list of T cell receptor beta chains from one sample in a study of cytomegalovirus exposure and HLA in healthy donors. Produced via immunoSEQ multiplex PCR; TCRdb's table is partial and in-frame only. The sample consists of 150,000 to 200,000 clones, roughly 84% of them appearing once. Specimen: PBMCs. The source of these receptors is a girl less than two years old in good health and CMV-seronegative. Each CDR3 is given with its conserved first and last residue. The D gene is left open where the match is weak. The listing skips clone size in some rows; elsewhere it reads once, few, many or a size class.

TRBV15,NA,NA,TRBJ2-7,TGTGCCACCAGCAGAGAATTAAGTTTCCAGGGATACGAGCAGTACTTC,CATSRELSFQGYEQYF
TRBV7-9,NA,NA,TRBJ1-4,TGTGCCAGCAGCTTAGGCAGGGTTCGGGATGAAAAACTGTTTTTT,CASSLGRVRDEKLFF
TRBV5-6,NA,NA,TRBJ1-5,TGTGCCAGCAGCTTGGGGCAGGTAATAGATCAGCCCCAGCATTTT,CASSLGQVIDQPQHF
TRBV7-2,few,TRBD2,TRBJ2-1,TGTGCCAGCAGCTTAGGACTAGCGCTCCATGAGCAGTTCTTC,CASSLGLALHEQFF
TRBV10-3,NA,TRBD1,TRBJ1-2,TGTGCCACCGAAGGGGGACAGGGGGAAAACTATGGCTACACCTTC,CATEGGQGENYGYTF
TRBV18,NA,TRBD1,TRBJ1-2,TGTGCCAGCTCACCAAGGGCGACAGGGGGACAAATTGACCGTAACTATGGCTACACCTTC,CASSPRATGGQIDRNYGYTF
TRBV10-3,NA,TRBD1,TRBJ1-5,TGTGCCATCAGTGAGTCCACAGGGGACAATCAGCCCCAGCATTTT,CAISESTGDNQPQHF
TRBV27,NA,NA,TRBJ2-7,TGTGCCAGCAGTTTATCGTCAGGTCGGGAGCAGTACTTC,CASSLSSGREQYF
TRBV29-1,NA,TRBD1,TRBJ2-4,TGCAGCGTTGAAGTTAGGGCCGGGACAGGGAGTTTTGCCAAAAACATTCAGTACTTC,CSVEVRAGTGSFAKNIQYF
TRBV5-1,NA,NA,TRBJ2-1,TGCGCCAGCAGCCCGTCCGGGACTTTCAATGAGCAGTTCTTC,CASSPSGTFNEQFF
TRBV7-8,few,NA,TRBJ1-1,TGTGCCAGCAGCTTGTTCCCCATGAACACTGAAGCTTTCTTT,CASSLFPMNTEAFF
TRBV7-2,NA,NA,TRBJ2-7,TGTGCCAGCAGCTTCGAATTTATGGAGGGTCGCTACTTC,CASSFEFMEGRYF
TRBV7-3,NA,TRBD2,TRBJ2-3,TGTGCCAGCAGCTTAACCTTGTCCAGCGGGGCTAGCACAGATACGCAGTATTTT,CASSLTLSSGASTDTQYF
TRBV2,NA,TRBD2,TRBJ2-7,TGTGCCAGCAGTGAGGGAGGGTTGGGGGAGCAGTACTTC,CASSEGGLGEQYF
TRBV2,NA,TRBD2,TRBJ2-4,TGTGCCAGCAGTGAAGCGAGTAGCGGGGTTTTCCAAGCCAAAAACATTCAGTACTTC,CASSEASSGVFQAKNIQYF
TRBV2,NA,TRBD1,TRBJ1-5,TGTGCCAGCAGGAAGGACAGGGGGCAGCCCCAGCATTTT,CASRKDRGQPQHF
TRBV5-1,once,TRBD2,TRBJ2-7,TGCGCCAGCAGCTTGGATGGTCGGGTGCGGGAGCGTCTCCACGAGCAGTACTTC,CASSLDGRVRERLHEQYF
TRBV5-4,NA,TRBD2,TRBJ2-2,TGTGCCAGCAGCGGTGCGCCGGGGCTAGCGGCCGGGGAGCTGTTTTTT,CASSGAPGLAAGELFF
TRBV6-5,NA,TRBD2,TRBJ2-7,TGTGCCAGCAGTTACGGTCCAGCGGGGGGCTCCTACGAGCAGTACTTC,CASSYGPAGGSYEQYF
TRBV5-1,NA,NA,TRBJ2-3,TGCGCCAGCAGCTTCGGGTCGGCAGGGGATACAGATACGCAGTATTTT,CASSFGSAGDTDTQYF
TRBV5-1,NA,TRBD2,TRBJ2-1,TGCGCCAGCAGCTTCACTAGCGGGGGGCGGAATGAGCAGTTCTTC,CASSFTSGGRNEQFF
TRBV2,NA,TRBD2,TRBJ2-3,TGTGCCAGCAGTCTAGCGGGGGGGCTCGATACGCAGTATTTT,CASSLAGGLDTQYF
TRBV18,NA,TRBD1,TRBJ2-2,TGTGCCAGCTCAGGGGACAGTTCCGGGGAGCTGTTTTTT,CASSGDSSGELFF
TRBV9,NA,NA,TRBJ2-3,TGTGCCAGCAGCGTTACTACTATCCCAAATCCTAGCACAGATACGCAGTATTTT,CASSVTTIPNPSTDTQYF
TRBV10-3,NA,NA,TRBJ2-6,TGTGCCAGTGGGAGTATTGGGGCCAACGTCCTGACTTTC,CASGSIGANVLTF
TRBV29-1,once,TRBD1,TRBJ2-4,TGCAGCGTGCAGGACAGGGCGAGCAAAAACATTCAGTACTTC,CSVQDRASKNIQYF
TRBV11-3,NA,TRBD2,TRBJ2-4,TGTGCCAGCAGCTCTTTAGCGGGGTCAGCCAAAAACATTCAGTACTTC,CASSSLAGSAKNIQYF
TRBV6-6,NA,TRBD2,TRBJ2-1,TGTGCCAGCAGTTACTCCGTAGCGGGTCATGAGCAGTTCTTC,CASSYSVAGHEQFF
TRBV27,NA,NA,TRBJ1-5,TGTGCCAGCAGTCGGGGTGATGGTCAGCCCCAGCATTTT,CASSRGDGQPQHF
TRBV4-2,once,TRBD2,TRBJ2-1,TGTGCCAGCAGCCAAGCCGCGACTAGCGGGGGCCCTTACAATGAGCAGTTCTTC,CASSQAATSGGPYNEQFF
TRBV19,NA,NA,TRBJ1-5,TGTGCCAGTAGTATAGTAGGGCGGGGTCAGCCCCAGCATTTT,CASSIVGRGQPQHF
TRBV5-1,NA,NA,TRBJ2-5,TGCGCCAGCAGCACACGGGACACACAAGAGACCCAGTACTTC,CASSTRDTQETQYF
TRBV14,NA,NA,TRBJ2-3,TGTGCCAGCAGCCTAGAGCGGGTCACAGATACGCAGTATTTT,CASSLERVTDTQYF
TRBV9,NA,NA,TRBJ2-3,TGTGCCAGCAGCGTTACAGGTTCCCCAGATACGCAGTATTTT,CASSVTGSPDTQYF
TRBV10-1,NA,TRBD1,TRBJ2-4,TGCGCCAGCAGTGCGCAGGGGGCGTCAAACATTCAGTACTTC,CASSAQGASNIQYF
TRBV27,NA,TRBD1,TRBJ2-2,TGTGCCAGCAGTTTATGGGCCGGGACAGGGAAATTTGACACCGGGGAGCTGTTTTTT,CASSLWAGTGKFDTGELFF
TRBV30,NA,TRBD2,TRBJ2-1,TGTGCCTGGAGTGGCAGCGGGAGATGGAACAATGAGCAGTTCTTC,CAWSGSGRWNNEQFF
TRBV6-1,NA,TRBD1,TRBJ1-5,TGTGCCAGCAGTGAAAGGGGGTCCGACAGGGGATCGACTCAGCCCCAGCATTTT,CASSERGSDRGSTQPQHF
TRBV30,NA,NA,TRBJ1-6,TGTGCCTGGAGTTTCGGAAAGACTTTTAGGTCACCCCTCCACTTT,CAWSFGKTFRSPLHF
TRBV7-9,NA,TRBD1,TRBJ2-7,TGTGCCAGCAGCTACGGGACAGATACCTACGAGCAGTACTTC,CASSYGTDTYEQYF
TRBV5-1,NA,TRBD2,TRBJ2-3,TGCGCCAGCAGCTTGGTCTCCGGACTAGTAGTAGATACGCAGTATTTT,CASSLVSGLVVDTQYF
TRBV9,few,TRBD1,TRBJ1-1,TGTGCCAGCAGCGCCCCGACAGGGAGGAACACTGAAGCTTTCTTT,CASSAPTGRNTEAFF
TRBV4-1,NA,NA,TRBJ2-6,TGCGCCAGCAGCCAAGATGGGGCCGGGGCCAACGTCCTGACTTTC,CASSQDGAGANVLTF
TRBV27,NA,TRBD1,TRBJ1-5,TGTGCCAGCAGTCTGGACAGGGTCCAGCCCCAGCATTTT,CASSLDRVQPQHF
TRBV5-6,NA,NA,TRBJ1-4,TGTGCCAGCAGCTTGTACGGCCTAGCAACTAATGAAAAACTGTTTTTT,CASSLYGLATNEKLFF